This TCR beta chain was sequenced for a study of regulatory T cells in long-lasting Graves disease. This clonotype was counted between two and nine times. V was clipped by 1 base and J by 6 bases; unmatched bases: 6. Looked up from germline, CDR1 is KGHSH and CDR2 is LQKENI. The CDR3 consists of 15 residues. With iRepertoire HTBI primers and Arm-PCR of CDR3 regions, TCR beta libraries were built. From the multiplex PCR reads, TCRdb called clonotypes with MiXCR, one entry per CDR3 protein. The table includes approximately 470,000 distinct CDR3 sequences, around 15% detected once. Noted time point: newly diagnosed GD, antithyroid drugs for less than 3 months. Preparation of the TCR library used RNA extracted from PBMCs. The same sample was also used in a study of T cells in Graves' hyperthyroidism and ophthalmopathy.

Sequencing used peripheral blood mononuclear cells (PBMCs), obtained at new diagnosis, from a patient treated with antithyroid drugs. The TCR sequence derives from a man aged 40-49 years with Graves disease. V is TRBV18 and J is TRBJ2-4; 7 bases align to TRBD2. CDR3 in DNA: TGTGCCAGCTCACCACAGGCTAGCGGCACAAACATTCAGTACTTC. Protein: CASSPQASGTNIQYF.